This TCR beta chain emerged from a study of T-cell memory formation after mild COVID-19. At the level of the study: Across donors, TCR clusters were largely donor specific.

This clonotype occurred many times. Antigen: not known. Libraries for TCRalpha and TCRbeta carried sample barcodes and unique molecular identifiers via 5'RACE. TCRdb re-called the 5' RACE reads through MiXCR, storing one row per CDR3 protein. This sample yields tens of thousands of distinct CDR3 sequences, of which approximately 7% are seen a single time; roughly 0.79% belongs to the top ten. Germline loops: CDR1 SGHTA, CDR2 FQGNSA. The CDR3 has 15 residues. V was clipped by 0 bases and J by 4 bases, with 12 bases between them. The study, taken as a whole, reports: Several responding clones turned up in pre-infection memory, indicating that cross-reactive memory may have taken part.

This receptor was taken from an adult who had mild COVID-19 (a few samples of this study predate the infection). Cell type and time point are not known. J is TRBJ1-2 and V is TRBV7-2; D possibly corresponds to TRBD1 (5 bases). The sample comprised PBMCs or a T cell subset sorted from them (not recorded which). For the CDR3, the DNA is TGTGCCAGCAGCTTAGCGGGACGGGACGTCTATGGCTACACCTTC. It is translated as CASSLAGRDVYGYTF.